The 10 T cell receptor beta chains reported below all come from one sample, sequenced in a study of T cells expressing NK-cell markers. Each CDR3 protein gets one entry in TCRdb, which reprocessed the 5' RACE reads and gives no DNA. The listing records over 250,000 distinct CDR3 sequences. Sequencing was done on a sample of blood T cells: a sorted CD56 or NKG2C T cell subset, CD4+ or CD8+ T cells, or bulk PBMC T cells (not recorded which). These receptors were taken from a woman between 18 and 69 years old in good health.

J is TRBJ1-2 and V is TRBV11-2; TCRdb designates TRBD1, a call that cannot be tested without DNA. The CDR3 extends over 13 amino acids. Germline values: CDR1 SGHAT, CDR2 FQNNGV. The CDR3 loop reads CASSRDRDPGYTF.

J is TRBJ1-2 and V is TRBV5-1; the TCRdb call, TRBD1, lacks DNA for checking. CDR3 length: 13 residues. Germline-derived CDR1 and CDR2 are SGHRS and YFSETQ. CDR3 sequence reads: CASSSQGASGYTF.

The CDR3 sequence: CASSRGLEQFF. J is TRBJ2-1 and V is TRBV7-2; TCRdb indicates TRBD2, and absent DNA this call remains unverified. The CDR3 has 11 residues. Per germline, CDR1 SGHTA and CDR2 FQGNSA.

This chain connects TRBV20-1 to TRBJ2-2; lacking DNA, the TRBD1 call made by TCRdb goes unchecked. The CDR3 covers 12 residues. The germline gives CDR1 DFQATT, CDR2 SNEGSKA (reference sequence). CDR3 sequence reads: CSATKRDAELFF.

The genes are TRBV5-1 and TRBJ2-1. The CDR3 runs 14 residues. CDR1 is SGHRS, CDR2 YFSETQ, per germline. This CDR3 reads CASTDKTSRNEQFF.

The rearrangement joins TRBV19 to TRBJ1-5; TCRdb picks TRBD1, but there is no DNA to check that call. CDR1 is LNHDA and CDR2 is SQIVND in the germline V gene (reference sequence). This CDR3 region has 15 residues. The CDR3 loop is CASAADRGPNQPQHF.

The chain is built from TRBV12-3 or TRBV12-4 and TRBJ2-3; TCRdb's D call of TRBD1 is untestable without DNA. This CDR3 is built from 14 residues. Here the CDR3 reads CASKRQGGTDTQYF.

The chain carries TRBV5-4 and TRBJ1-1. CDR3 length equals 14 residues. Germline V CDR1 and CDR2: SGHNT, YYREEE (reference sequence). The chain's CDR3 is CASSLDLLGTEAFF.

The chain joins TRBV20-1 to TRBJ2-4; the TCRdb D gene call, TRBD1, has no DNA to confirm it. The germline V gene encodes CDR1 DFQATT and CDR2 SNEGSKA (reference sequence). The CDR3 has 17 amino acids. The CDR3 region is CSASVAGGSAAKNIQYF.

The chain combines TRBV10-3 with TRBJ2-5; checking the TCRdb D call of TRBD1 is not possible without DNA. The germline gives CDR1 ENHRY, CDR2 SYGVKD. The CDR3 contains 14 residues. CDR3 sequence reads: CAIRTSGKRETQYF.